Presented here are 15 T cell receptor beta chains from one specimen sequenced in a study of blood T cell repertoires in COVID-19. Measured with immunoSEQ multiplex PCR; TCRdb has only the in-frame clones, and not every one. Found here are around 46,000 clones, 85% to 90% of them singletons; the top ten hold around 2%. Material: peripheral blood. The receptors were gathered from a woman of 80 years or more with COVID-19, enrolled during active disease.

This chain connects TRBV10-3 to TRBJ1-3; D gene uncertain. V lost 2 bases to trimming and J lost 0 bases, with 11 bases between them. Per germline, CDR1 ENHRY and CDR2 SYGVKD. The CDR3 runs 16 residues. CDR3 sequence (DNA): TGTGCCATCAGTGAGACCGGTTCACGCTCTGGAAACACCATATATTTT. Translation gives CAISETGSRSGNTIYF.

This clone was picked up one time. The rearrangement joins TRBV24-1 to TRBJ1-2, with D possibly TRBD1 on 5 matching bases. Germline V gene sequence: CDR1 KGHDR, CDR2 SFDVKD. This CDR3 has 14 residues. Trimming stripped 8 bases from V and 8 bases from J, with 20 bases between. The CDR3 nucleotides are TGTGCCACCAATGTCCCGGCAGGGAGGGAGGGCTACACCTTC. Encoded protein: CATNVPAGREGYTF.

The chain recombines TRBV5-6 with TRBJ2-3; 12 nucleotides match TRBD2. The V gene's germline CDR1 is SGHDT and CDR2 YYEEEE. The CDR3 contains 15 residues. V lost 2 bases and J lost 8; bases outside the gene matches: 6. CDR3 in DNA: TGTGCCAGCAGCTTTCCGACTAGCGGGGGTTTTACGCAGTATTTT. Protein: CASSFPTSGGFTQYF. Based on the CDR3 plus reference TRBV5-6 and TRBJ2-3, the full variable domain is DAGVTQSPTHLIKTRGQQVTLRCSPKSGHDTVSWYQQALGQGPQFIFQYYEEEERQRGNFPDRFSGHQFPNYSSELNVNALLLGDSALYLCASSFPTSGGFTQYFGPGTRLTVL.

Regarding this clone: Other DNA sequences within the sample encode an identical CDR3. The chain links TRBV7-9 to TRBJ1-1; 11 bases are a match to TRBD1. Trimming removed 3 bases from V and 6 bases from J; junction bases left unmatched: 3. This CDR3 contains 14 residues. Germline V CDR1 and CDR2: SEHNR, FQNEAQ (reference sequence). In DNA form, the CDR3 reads TGTGCCAGCAGCTTTCCGGGACAGGGGGCTGAAGCTTTCTTT. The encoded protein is CASSFPGQGAEAFF.

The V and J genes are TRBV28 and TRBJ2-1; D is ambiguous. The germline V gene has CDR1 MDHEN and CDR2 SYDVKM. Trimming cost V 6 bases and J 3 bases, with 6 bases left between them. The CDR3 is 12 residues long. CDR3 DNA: TGTGCCAGCAGGTCTATCTACAATGAGCAGTTCTTC. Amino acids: CASRSIYNEQFF.

Written as DNA, the CDR3 is TGTGCCAGCAGCCCCGTAGGCGGCGAGCAGTACTTC. It codes for CASSPVGGEQYF. The chain combines TRBV6-5 with TRBJ2-7; D uncertain. Deletions cut 6 bases from V and 6 bases from J, with 12 bases between. This CDR3 is 12 amino acids long. Germline CDR1 is MNHEY and CDR2 is SVGAGI.

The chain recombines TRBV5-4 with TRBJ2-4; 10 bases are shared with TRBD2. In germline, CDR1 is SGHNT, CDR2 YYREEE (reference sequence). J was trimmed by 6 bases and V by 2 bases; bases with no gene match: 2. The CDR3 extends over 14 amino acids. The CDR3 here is CASSLRTSGNIQYF. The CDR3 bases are TGTGCCAGCAGCTTAAGGACTAGCGGAAACATTCAGTACTTC. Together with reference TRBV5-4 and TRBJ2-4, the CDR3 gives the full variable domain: ETGVTQSPTHLIKTRGQQVTLRCSSQSGHNTVSWYQQALGQGPQFIFQYYREEENGRGNFPPRFSGLQFPNYSSELNVNALELDDSALYLCASSLRTSGNIQYFGAGTRLSVL.

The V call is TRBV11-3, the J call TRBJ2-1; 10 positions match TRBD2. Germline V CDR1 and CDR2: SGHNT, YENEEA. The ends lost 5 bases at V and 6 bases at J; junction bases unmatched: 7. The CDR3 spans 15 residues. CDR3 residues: CASSLLAGVSNEQFF. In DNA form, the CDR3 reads TGTGCCAGCAGCCTCCTAGCGGGAGTAAGCAATGAGCAGTTCTTC. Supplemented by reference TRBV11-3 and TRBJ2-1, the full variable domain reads EAGVVQSPRYKIIEKKQPVAFWCNPISGHNTLYWYLQNLGQGPELLIRYENEEAVDDSQLPKDRFSAERLKGVDSTLKIQPAELGDSAVYLCASSLLAGVSNEQFFGPGTRLTVL.

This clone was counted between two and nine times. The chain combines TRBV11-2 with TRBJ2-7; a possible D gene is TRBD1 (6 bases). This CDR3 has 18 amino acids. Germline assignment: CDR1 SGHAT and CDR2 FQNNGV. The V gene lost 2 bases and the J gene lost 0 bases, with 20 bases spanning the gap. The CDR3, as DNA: TGTGCCAGCAGCTTAATCCACCTGACAGGCTCAAGCTCCTACGAGCAGTACTTC. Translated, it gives CASSLIHLTGSSSYEQYF.

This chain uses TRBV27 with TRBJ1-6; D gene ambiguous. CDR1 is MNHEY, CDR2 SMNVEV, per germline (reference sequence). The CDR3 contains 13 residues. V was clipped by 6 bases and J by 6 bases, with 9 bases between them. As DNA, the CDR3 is TGTGCCAGCAGGGGCCTTTTTAATTCACCCCTCCACTTT. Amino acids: CASRGLFNSPLHF.

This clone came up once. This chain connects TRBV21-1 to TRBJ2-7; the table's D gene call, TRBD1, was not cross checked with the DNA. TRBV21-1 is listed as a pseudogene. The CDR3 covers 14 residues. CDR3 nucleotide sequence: TGTGCCAGCAGCAAAGTTCACAGACAGTACGAGCAGTACTTC. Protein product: CASSKVHRQYEQYF.

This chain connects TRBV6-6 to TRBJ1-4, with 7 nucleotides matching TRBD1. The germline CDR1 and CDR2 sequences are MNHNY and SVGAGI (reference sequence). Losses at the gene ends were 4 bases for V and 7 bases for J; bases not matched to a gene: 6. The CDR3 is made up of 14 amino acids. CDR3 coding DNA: TGTGCCAGCAGTTCCCGACAGGGAGGTGAAAAACTGTTTTTT. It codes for CASSSRQGGEKLFF.

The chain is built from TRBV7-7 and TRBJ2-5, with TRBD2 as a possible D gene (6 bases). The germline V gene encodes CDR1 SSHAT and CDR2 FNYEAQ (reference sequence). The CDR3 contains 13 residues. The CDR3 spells CASGVGGRETQYF. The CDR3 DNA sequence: TGTGCTAGCGGTGTGGGGGGAAGGGAGACCCAGTACTTC.

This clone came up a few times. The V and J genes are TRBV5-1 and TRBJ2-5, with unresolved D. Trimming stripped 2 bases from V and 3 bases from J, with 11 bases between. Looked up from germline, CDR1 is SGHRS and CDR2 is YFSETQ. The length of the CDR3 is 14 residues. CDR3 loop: CASSLTVQKETQYF. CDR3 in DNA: TGCGCCAGCAGCTTAACGGTCCAAAAAGAGACCCAGTACTTC.

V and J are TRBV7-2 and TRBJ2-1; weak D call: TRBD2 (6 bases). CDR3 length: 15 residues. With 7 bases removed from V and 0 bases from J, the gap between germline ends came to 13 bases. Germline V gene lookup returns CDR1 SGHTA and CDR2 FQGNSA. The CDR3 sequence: CASMISGRSYNEQFF. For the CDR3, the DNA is TGTGCCAGCATGATTAGCGGTCGCTCCTACAATGAGCAGTTCTTC.